A selection of T cell receptor beta chains follows, all from one sample in a study of patients and donors after allogeneic stem cell transplantation. TCRdb redid the calling of the RT-PCR reads with MiXCR, one entry per CDR3 protein. In the table there are 98,000 or so distinct CDR3 sequences, 35% of which are singletons. The specimen was blood, either unsorted or a sorted T cell fraction (not recorded which). These receptors all come from a human donor who was either an allogeneic HSCT recipient or a stem cell or donor lymphocyte infusion donor (not recorded which). It is not recorded whose cells these are; they may come from a transplant donor. The CDR3 runs from the conserved cysteine through the conserved F or W. D genes are given only for firm matches. Size is stated for part of the rows, as once, few or many counts, or as a class when the clone is expanded.

DNA	CDR3	D	size	J	V	length
TGTGCCAGCAGCTTAGATGGGACAGGAAGTGATGAGCAGTTCTTC	CASSLDGTGSDEQFF	TRBD1	NA	TRBJ2-1	TRBV7-2	15
TGCAGTGCTAGAGCGGACAGTTACGAGCAGTACTTC	CSARADSYEQYF	NA	NA	TRBJ2-7	TRBV20-1	12
TGTGCCAGCACATTGGGAAATGAAAAACTGTTTTTT	CASTLGNEKLFF	NA	few	TRBJ1-4	TRBV12-3/TRBV12-4	12
TGTGCCAGCAGTTTATCGGACAGGGGAGCCAAAAACATTCAGTACTTC	CASSLSDRGAKNIQYF	TRBD1	NA	TRBJ2-4	TRBV12-3/TRBV12-4	16
TGTGCCAGCAGCTCATTAACCCTACGACTCTCCAATGAGCAGTTCTTC	CASSSLTLRLSNEQFF	NA	NA	TRBJ2-1	TRBV7-2	16
TGTGCCAGCAGTTACAGGTTGGGTGATCCCCAGCATTTT	CASSYRLGDPQHF	NA	NA	TRBJ1-5	TRBV6-5	13
TGTGCCAGCAGGGAGACAGGGAAGGCTGAAAAACTGTTTTTT	CASRETGKAEKLFF	TRBD1	NA	TRBJ1-4	TRBV25-1	14
TGTGCCAGCAGTGAACCGACAGGGGTGAACACTGAAGCTTTCTTT	CASSEPTGVNTEAFF	TRBD1	few	TRBJ1-1	TRBV6-4	15
TGTGCCAGCAGCCAAGCCCAGCAGCCCTGGGGCTACACCTTC	CASSQAQQPWGYTF	NA	NA	TRBJ1-2	TRBV4-2	14
TGTGCCAGCAGTTACTCGGGTAGCGGGAAGTACAATGAGCAGTTCTTC	CASSYSGSGKYNEQFF	TRBD2	NA	TRBJ2-1	TRBV6-5	16
TGCAGCGTTGAAGGTAACAGGGGTGAGCAGTTCTTC	CSVEGNRGEQFF	TRBD1	few	TRBJ2-1	TRBV29-1	12
TGCGCCAGCAACCAGTTCTCTAGCACAGATACGCAGTATTTT	CASNQFSSTDTQYF	NA	NA	TRBJ2-3	TRBV4-3	14
TGTGCCAGCAGCCAGGCAAAGGGGGGCAATGAGCAGTTCTTC	CASSQAKGGNEQFF	NA	NA	TRBJ2-1	TRBV4-2	14
TGCAGTGCCATATATATGGGACACTTCTATGGCTACACCTTC	CSAIYMGHFYGYTF	NA	NA	TRBJ1-2	TRBV20-1	14
TGTGCCACCGCGACTAGCGGGAGAGGTAATGAGCAGTTCTTC	CATATSGRGNEQFF	TRBD2	NA	TRBJ2-1	TRBV10-3	14
TGTGCCATCAGTGAGCCGACAGGGCGCGGGGAGCTGTTTTTT	CAISEPTGRGELFF	TRBD1	once	TRBJ2-2	TRBV10-3	14
TGCGCCAGCAGCTCCGGGCTAGGGCAGTACTTC	CASSSGLGQYF	NA	few	TRBJ2-7	TRBV5-1	11
TGTGCCAGTAAATCGAGCTCTGGGGCCAACGTCCTGACTTTC	CASKSSSGANVLTF	NA	NA	TRBJ2-6	TRBV25-1	14
TGTGCCAGCAGGTCGCCGGGACAGGGGGCGAATCAGCCCCAGCATTTT	CASRSPGQGANQPQHF	TRBD1	NA	TRBJ1-5	TRBV6-2/TRBV6-3	16
TGTGCCACCAGTGATGGACAGGTCCAAGAGACCCAGTACTTC	CATSDGQVQETQYF	TRBD1	NA	TRBJ2-5	TRBV24-1	14
TGTGCCAGCAGCAAACTTAATATGGGTGAGCAGTTCTTC	CASSKLNMGEQFF	NA	few	TRBJ2-1	TRBV7-2	13
TGCAGCGTTGAAGGAAGAATGAACACTGAAGCTTTCTTT	CSVEGRMNTEAFF	NA	many	TRBJ1-1	TRBV29-1	13
TGCAGCGTTCCCAGGGGGAGTGGCTACACCTTC	CSVPRGSGYTF	TRBD1	NA	TRBJ1-2	TRBV29-1	11
TGTGCCAGCCTCGGGGGCTATGGCTACACCTTC	CASLGGYGYTF	NA	NA	TRBJ1-2	TRBV2	11
TGTGCCATCAGTGAGTCCCGGTACAATGAGCAGTTCTTC	CAISESRYNEQFF	NA	NA	TRBJ2-1	TRBV10-3	13
TGCGCCAGCAGCCAGACAGGTTGGAACACTGAAGCTTTCTTT	CASSQTGWNTEAFF	NA	few	TRBJ1-1	TRBV4-3	14
TGTGCCAGCAGTTTGTTCGGGGGGAACACTGAAGCTTTCTTT	CASSLFGGNTEAFF	NA	many	TRBJ1-1	TRBV12-3/TRBV12-4	14
TGTGCCAGCAGCCACCTCGGAGCTGGGGAGCAGTACTTC	CASSHLGAGEQYF	NA	NA	TRBJ2-7	TRBV4-2	13
TGTGCCAGCAGCCCAAGGACAGGGGGCCAGTATGGCTACACCTTC	CASSPRTGGQYGYTF	TRBD1	few	TRBJ1-2	TRBV4-2	15
TGTGCCAGCAGCCAAGAGCCCGGACTAGCGTTAGCCAATGAGCAGTTCTTC	CASSQEPGLALANEQFF	TRBD2	few	TRBJ2-1	TRBV4-2	17
TGTGCCAGCAGTTTAGACAGAGGCATCTATGGCTACACCTTC	CASSLDRGIYGYTF	NA	few	TRBJ1-2	TRBV12-3/TRBV12-4	14
TGTGCCAGCAGACTTAGCGCCCAAGAGACCCAGTACTTC	CASRLSAQETQYF	NA	NA	TRBJ2-5	TRBV7-2	13
TGTGCCAGCACTAGCGGGGAGCCTTACAATGAGCAGTTCTTC	CASTSGEPYNEQFF	TRBD2	NA	TRBJ2-1	TRBV6-2/TRBV6-3	14
TGTGCCAGCAGCCAAGATTCTTGGACGGGGCCCCAGCATTTT	CASSQDSWTGPQHF	NA	NA	TRBJ1-5	TRBV3-1	14
TGTGCCATCAGTGAGTTTCAGGGCGAAGGAGAGACCCAGTACTTC	CAISEFQGEGETQYF	NA	NA	TRBJ2-5	TRBV10-3	15
TGTGCCAGCAAGGCAGGGTACTACGAGCAGTACTTC	CASKAGYYEQYF	NA	NA	TRBJ2-7	TRBV28	12
TGTGCCAGCAGTTACTCGAAAGGCCAGGGCTATCAGCCCCAGCATTTT	CASSYSKGQGYQPQHF	NA	NA	TRBJ1-5	TRBV6-2/TRBV6-3	16
TGTGCCAGCAGTTACTCGAAGGTTTACGAGCAGTACTTC	CASSYSKVYEQYF	NA	NA	TRBJ2-7	TRBV6-6	13
TGTGCCAGCAGTTCTCCGGGACTAGGGGGAAGGGATACGCAGTATTTT	CASSSPGLGGRDTQYF	TRBD2	NA	TRBJ2-3	TRBV28	16
TGCAGTGCTAGAGATCGGTTGGCTGTGTTGCAGCCCCAGCATTTT	CSARDRLAVLQPQHF	NA	NA	TRBJ1-5	TRBV20-1	15
TGTGCCAGTCAGCCCTCTGGGGCCAACGTCCTGACTTTC	CASQPSGANVLTF	NA	NA	TRBJ2-6	TRBV9	13
TGTGCCAGCGCCCAGACAGAGGGATATGGCTACACCTTC	CASAQTEGYGYTF	NA	NA	TRBJ1-2	TRBV2	13
TGTGCCAGCAGCTTAGCGCCAGTCCCTCAATCAGGGAACATTCAGTACTTC	CASSLAPVPQSGNIQYF	NA	NA	TRBJ2-4	TRBV7-2	17
TGTGCCAGCAGTTTAATACTAGCGGGAGATACGCAGTATTTT	CASSLILAGDTQYF	TRBD2	NA	TRBJ2-3	TRBV12-3/TRBV12-4	14
TGCAGTGCTCAATCCGGGACACAGACCGGGGAGCTGTTTTTT	CSAQSGTQTGELFF	NA	NA	TRBJ2-2	TRBV20-1	14
TGCAGCGCATTCACTGCCTACGAGCAGTACTTC	CSAFTAYEQYF	NA	few	TRBJ2-7	TRBV29-1	11
TGTGCCAGCAGTCTCCAAAAGGCGTACAATGAGCAGTTCTTC	CASSLQKAYNEQFF	NA	once	TRBJ2-1	TRBV6-1	14